The 32 T cell receptor beta chains below were found in one sample sequenced in a study. TCRdb reprocessed the RT-PCR reads via MiXCR and lists one record per CDR3 protein. The data show about 680,000 distinct CDR3 sequences, 14% seen once. Source material: memory CD4+ T cells from blood. The receptors originated from a female donor in good health, serving as a healthy control.

In this sample, this clonotype turned up a few times. The chain has TRBV7-2 and TRBJ2-3, with 9 bases fitting TRBD2. Germline V gives CDR1 SGHTA, CDR2 FQGNSA. Trimming at V came to 1 base and at J to 4 bases, leaving 9 bases not matched to a gene. CDR3 length equals 17 residues. The CDR3 reads CASSLEGSGRGADTQYF. DNA for the CDR3: TGTGCCAGCAGCTTAGAGGGTAGCGGGAGAGGGGCAGATACGCAGTATTTT.

This clonotype came up many times. The V call is TRBV10-3, the J call TRBJ1-1, with 7 positions matching TRBD1. V lost 10 bases and J lost 5; bases outside the gene matches: 7. CDR3 length: 12 residues. Germline V CDR1 and CDR2: ENHRY, SYGVKD. This CDR3 is CATAGGSTEAFF. The CDR3 DNA reads as TGTGCCACCGCAGGGGGATCTACTGAAGCTTTCTTT.

This clonotype occurred a few times. This rearrangement joins TRBV12-3 or TRBV12-4 to TRBJ2-7; D is unresolved. Deletions cut 7 bases from V and 4 bases from J, with 14 bases between. The CDR3 has 13 residues. The CDR3 DNA reads TGTGCCAGCACCACTCTCGGTGGTTACGAGCAGTACTTC. Residues: CASTTLGGYEQYF.

The V gene is TRBV4-3, the J gene TRBJ1-2, with 7 nucleotides matching TRBD1. CDR1 and CDR2 (germline): LGHNA, YSLEER. J was trimmed by 5 bases and V by 1 base; bases with no gene match: 1. This CDR3 has 13 amino acids. The CDR3 bases are TGCGCCAGCAGCCAAGTACAGGGGTATGGCTACACCTTC. It encodes CASSQVQGYGYTF.

V gene TRBV12-3 or TRBV12-4 combines with J gene TRBJ2-7; the D gene is possibly TRBD1 (7 bases). Trimming shortened V by 7 bases and J by 4 bases, and 20 bases separated the two germline ends. The CDR3 spans 15 residues. CDR3 in DNA: TGTGCCAGCACTTCTGGAGGGGGCTCGATTTACGAGCAGTACTTC. Residues: CASTSGGGSIYEQYF.

The chain employs TRBV12-3 or TRBV12-4 and TRBJ2-1; 9 bases agree with TRBD1. Germline trimming cut 6 bases from V and 6 bases from J; bases unmatched to any gene: 6. The CDR3 spans 14 residues. In DNA form, the CDR3 reads TGTGCCAGCAGCCGGACAGGGGCAAGCAATGAGCAGTTCTTC. It specifies CASSRTGASNEQFF.

This chain joins TRBV24-1 and TRBJ2-5; 9 nucleotides line up with TRBD1. The CDR3 runs 16 residues. Per germline, CDR1 KGHDR and CDR2 SFDVKD. V shed 3 bases, J shed 4 bases, and the junction held 8 bases outside the gene matches. Here the CDR3 DNA reads TGTGCCACCAGTGATCCCGGGACAGGGAAGGTAGAGACCCAGTACTTC. This sequence encodes CATSDPGTGKVETQYF.

This clonotype was found a few times. The chain combines TRBV15 with TRBJ1-2, with 7 bases identical to TRBD1. Trimming at V came to 4 bases and at J to 7 bases, leaving 9 bases not matched to a gene. This CDR3 is 14 amino acids long. Germline assignment: CDR1 LNHNV and CDR2 YYDKDF (reference sequence). The CDR3 loop reads CATSKRQGLIGYTF. The CDR3 coding sequence is TGTGCCACCAGCAAACGACAGGGACTGATTGGCTACACCTTC.

J is TRBJ1-2 and V is TRBV2; 9 positions agree with TRBD1. The CDR3 runs 13 residues. In germline, CDR1 is SNHLY, CDR2 FYNNEI. The V and J ends lost 5 bases and 8 bases, in that order; junction bases with no gene match: 6. CDR3 bases: TGTGCCAGCAGTACCGGGACAGGGCGAGGCTACACCTTC. This sequence encodes CASSTGTGRGYTF.

Ten or more counts support this clonotype. J is TRBJ1-1 and V is TRBV27; 7 bases are a match to TRBD1. In germline, CDR1 is MNHEY, CDR2 SMNVEV (reference sequence). The V and J ends lost 1 base and 0 bases, in that order; junction bases with no gene match: 5. The CDR3 runs to 16 residues. The CDR3: CASSLFGRGLNTEAFF. The CDR3 DNA follows: TGTGCCAGCAGTTTATTCGGGAGGGGGCTGAACACTGAAGCTTTCTTT.

This clonotype was seen only a few times. The chain recombines TRBV7-9 with TRBJ1-1; TRBD1 aligns across 7 bases. Germline trimming cut 5 bases from V and 10 bases from J; bases unmatched to any gene: 4. The CDR3 is 11 residues long. CDR1 is SEHNR, CDR2 FQNEAQ, per germline (reference sequence). The DNA for the CDR3 is TGTGCCAGCAGCCCCGGGGACAGAGCTTTCTTT. Translation gives CASSPGDRAFF.

This clonotype was seen many times. The chain couples TRBV7-9 to TRBJ2-5, with no clear D. CDR1 SEHNR and CDR2 FQNEAQ come from the germline V gene (reference sequence). The CDR3 spans 13 residues. Trimming removed 4 bases at V and 5 bases at J, with 11 bases between. This chain's CDR3 is CASSSLVWETQYF. In nucleotides, the CDR3 is TGTGCCAGCAGCTCACTCGTCTGGGAGACCCAGTACTTC.

There are a few counts of this clonotype. CDR3 DNA sequence: TGTGCCAGCAGCCCGGGACTCCTAGGCGATACGCAGTATTTT. It is translated as CASSPGLLGDTQYF. This rearrangement joins TRBV5-4 to TRBJ2-3, with D possibly being TRBD2 (6 bases). The CDR3 has 14 residues. The V and J ends lost 4 bases and 6 bases respectively, with 15 bases between them. Germline V gives CDR1 SGHNT, CDR2 YYREEE (reference sequence).

At least ten counts were recorded for this clonotype. The V call is TRBV15, the J call TRBJ2-7; D could derive from TRBD1 or TRBD2 (5 bases each). Germline values: CDR1 LNHNV, CDR2 YYDKDF (reference sequence). The CDR3 totals 15 residues. The ends were cut back, 0 bases at V and 3 bases at J, with 12 bases in the middle. In DNA, the CDR3 is TGTGCCACCAGCAGAGAGGGGGTTGGTCTCTACGAGCAGTACTTC. Its protein product is CATSREGVGLYEQYF.

This chain uses TRBV4-3 with TRBJ1-1; D not resolved. Per germline, CDR1 LGHNA and CDR2 YSLEER. CDR3 size: 14 residues. V was cut by 0 bases and J by 1 base, with 6 bases left in between. DNA of the CDR3: TGCGCCAGCAGCCAAGAGCACAGGAACACTGAAGCTTTCTTT. It encodes CASSQEHRNTEAFF.

This clonotype came up many times. The chain joins TRBV4-3 to TRBJ1-1; D might be TRBD1 (6 bases). V was clipped by 0 bases and J by 1 base, with 15 bases between them. Germline assignment: CDR1 LGHNA and CDR2 YSLEER. The CDR3 has 17 amino acids. CDR3 amino acids: CASSQEVRWGANTEAFF. Here the CDR3 DNA reads TGCGCCAGCAGCCAAGAAGTACGCTGGGGGGCGAACACTGAAGCTTTCTTT.

The V gene is TRBV5-1, the J gene TRBJ1-3; TRBD1 is a possible D gene (5 bases). CDR3 length: 16 amino acids. The V gene lost 1 base and the J gene lost 4 bases, with 15 bases spanning the gap. Germline CDR1 and CDR2: SGHRS and YFSETQ. The CDR3 DNA sequence: TGCGCCAGCAGCTTGAGCGGGGGAATCGGCGGAAACACCATATATTTT. Protein: CASSLSGGIGGNTIYF.

J is TRBJ2-7 and V is TRBV7-3, with 7 bases identical to TRBD2. V shed 5 bases and J 3 bases; nucleotides not matched to a gene: 7. CDR3 length: 14 residues. Germline CDR1 reads SGHTA; CDR2 reads FQGTGA. The CDR3 DNA sequence: TGTGCCAGCAGCCCCGGGGGAGGGGTCTACGAGCAGTACTTC. Its translation: CASSPGGGVYEQYF.

V usage is TRBV6-5 and J usage is TRBJ2-1; D is uncertain. Germline V gene data show CDR1 as MNHEY and CDR2 as SVGAGI. Deletions cut 2 bases from V and 5 bases from J, with 10 bases between. CDR3 size: 14 residues. CDR3 protein: CASSYEDGDNEQFF. CDR3 in DNA: TGTGCCAGCAGTTACGAGGACGGAGACAATGAGCAGTTCTTC.

The table lists this clonotype with a few counts. The chain joins TRBV19 to TRBJ1-5, with TRBD1 identical over 7 bases. There are 16 residues in the CDR3. CDR1 and CDR2 from the germline V gene are LNHDA and SQIVND (reference sequence). V shed 3 bases, J shed 1 base, and the junction held 6 bases outside the gene matches. In nucleotides, the CDR3 is TGTGCCAGTAGTATCTTGACAGGGTTAAGCAATCAGCCCCAGCATTTT. Translation gives CASSILTGLSNQPQHF.

This clonotype has at least ten counts. This rearrangement joins TRBV20-1 to TRBJ2-2; no reliable D call. The CDR3 has 13 residues. Germline V lookup: CDR1 DFQATT, CDR2 SNEGSKA (reference sequence). The ends were cut back, 1 base at V and 2 bases at J, with 5 bases in the middle. The CDR3 sequence: CSARGRNTGELFF. CDR3 nucleotides: TGCAGTGCTAGAGGCAGAAACACCGGGGAGCTGTTTTTT.

This clonotype has more than one count but fewer than ten. The J gene is TRBJ2-5, the V gene TRBV7-2; TRBD2 aligns across 11 bases. The CDR3 extends over 16 amino acids. V lost 4 bases, J lost 5 bases, and 9 bases stayed unmatched. Germline CDR1 SGHTA, CDR2 FQGNSA. The CDR3 DNA reads as TGTGCCAGCAGCTACCTTAGCGGGGGGGCGTTGGAGACCCAGTACTTC. Its protein product is CASSYLSGGALETQYF. Together with reference TRBV7-2 and TRBJ2-5, the CDR3 gives the full variable domain: GAGVSQSPSNKVTEKGKDVELRCDPISGHTALYWYRQSLGQGLEFLIYFQGNSAPDKSGLPSDRFSAERTGGSVSTLTIQRTQQEDSAVYLCASSYLSGGALETQYFGPGTRLLVL.

The chain recombines TRBV5-6 with TRBJ1-6; maybe TRBD1 (5 bases). From germline, CDR1 is SGHDT and CDR2 YYEEEE. V dropped 4 bases and J dropped 0 bases, with 17 bases sitting between them. This CDR3 region has 18 residues. CDR3 DNA: TGTGCCAGCAGCGTGAAATCCGGGACCAGCTCCTATAATTCACCCCTCCACTTT. Its translation: CASSVKSGTSSYNSPLHF.

In its sample, this clonotype was seen many times. V usage is TRBV4-2 and J usage is TRBJ2-6; D is uncertain. V was shortened by 0 bases and J by 0 bases, with 15 bases between the two germline ends. CDR1 LGHNA and CDR2 YNFKEQ come from the germline V gene. The CDR3 is 19 amino acids. CDR3 nucleotide sequence: TGTGCCAGCAGCCAAGAGCCTCTCGGGTATTACTCTGGGGCCAACGTCCTGACTTTC. Its translation: CASSQEPLGYYSGANVLTF.

V and J are TRBV10-2 and TRBJ1-5; a possible D gene is TRBD1 (5 bases). V was cut by 3 bases and J by 4 bases, with 13 bases left in between. This CDR3 is built from 15 residues. The germline gives CDR1 WSHSY, CDR2 SAAADI. CDR3 in DNA: TGCGCCAGCAGTGATTGGCAGGGTCTAAATCAGCCCCAGCATTTT. Translating gives CASSDWQGLNQPQHF.

This clonotype was seen a few times. The genes are TRBV20-1 and TRBJ2-3, with 10 bases lining up with TRBD2. The CDR3 covers 14 residues. V shed 2 bases, J shed 5 bases, and the junction held 4 bases outside the gene matches. Germline V gene data show CDR1 as DFQATT and CDR2 as SNEGSKA (reference sequence). The CDR3 here is CSARRASGGDTQYF. In DNA form, the CDR3 reads TGCAGTGCTAGAAGGGCTAGCGGGGGAGATACGCAGTATTTT.

CDR3 nucleotides: TGTGCCACCAGCAGAGATTATGGGACAGTGAACACTGAAGCTTTCTTT. Translation gives CATSRDYGTVNTEAFF. The gene calls are TRBV15 and TRBJ1-1; 7 bases are a match to TRBD1. J lost 0 bases, V lost 0 bases, and 4 bases had no gene match. CDR3 length: 16 residues. From germline, CDR1 is LNHNV and CDR2 YYDKDF (reference sequence).

This clonotype was seen repeatedly, ten times or more. The rearrangement links TRBV5-6 to TRBJ1-1, with TRBD1 matching 8 bases. Trimming at V came to 2 bases and at J to 3 bases, leaving 9 bases not matched to a gene. Germline V lookup: CDR1 SGHDT, CDR2 YYEEEE. This CDR3 region has 16 residues. The CDR3 is CASSFGRGHRDTEAFF. CDR3 nucleotide sequence: TGTGCCAGCAGCTTCGGCAGGGGGCATCGGGACACTGAAGCTTTCTTT.

The chain recombines TRBV7-2 with TRBJ2-3; perhaps TRBD2 as D (6 bases). The CDR3 contains 14 residues. Trimming stripped 6 bases from V and 7 bases from J, with 17 bases between. Germline V gives CDR1 SGHTA, CDR2 FQGNSA. The CDR3 loop is CASRAERGLYTQYF. The DNA of the CDR3 is TGTGCCAGCAGAGCAGAGAGGGGACTTTATACGCAGTATTTT. Drawing the rest from reference TRBV7-2 and TRBJ2-3, the complete variable domain is GAGVSQSPSNKVTEKGKDVELRCDPISGHTALYWYRQSLGQGLEFLIYFQGNSAPDKSGLPSDRFSAERTGGSVSTLTIQRTQQEDSAVYLCASRAERGLYTQYFGPGTRLTVL.

This clonotype has only one observation. The chain uses TRBV6-2 or TRBV6-3 and TRBJ2-2; 11 bases are a match to TRBD2. The CDR3 extends over 17 amino acids. Germline lookup yields CDR1 MNHEY and CDR2 SVGEGT. DNA for the CDR3: TGTGCGACAAGGGGTCTAGCGGGAGGCGCGAACACCGGGGAGCTGTTTTTT. This codes for CATRGLAGGANTGELFF.

The rearrangement uses TRBV7-9 and TRBJ2-7; maybe TRBD2 (7 bases). The ends were cut back, 0 bases at V and 5 bases at J, with 20 bases in the middle. CDR3 size: 17 residues. Germline loops: CDR1 SEHNR, CDR2 FQNEAQ (reference sequence). The CDR3 region is CASSLAAGAAMFHEQYF. Here the CDR3 DNA reads TGTGCCAGCAGCTTAGCTGCGGGGGCCGCGATGTTCCACGAGCAGTACTTC. Full variable domain (outside the CDR3, taken from reference TRBV7-9 and TRBJ2-7): DTGVSQNPRHKITKRGQNVTFRCDPISEHNRLYWYRQTLGQGPEFLTYFQNEAQLEKSRLLSDRFSAERPKGSFSTLEIQRTEQGDSAMYLCASSLAAGAAMFHEQYFGPGTRLTVT.

This chain links TRBV5-1 with TRBJ2-2; D tentatively reads TRBD1 or TRBD2 (5 bases each). The CDR3 loop spans 15 amino acids. The germline V and J ends were trimmed by 0 bases and 6 bases, with 12 bases remaining between them. The V gene's germline CDR1 is SGHRS and CDR2 YFSETQ. DNA for the CDR3: TGCGCCAGCAGCTTGGTGGGGACGCAGGCCGGGGAGCTGTTTTTT. This encodes CASSLVGTQAGELFF.